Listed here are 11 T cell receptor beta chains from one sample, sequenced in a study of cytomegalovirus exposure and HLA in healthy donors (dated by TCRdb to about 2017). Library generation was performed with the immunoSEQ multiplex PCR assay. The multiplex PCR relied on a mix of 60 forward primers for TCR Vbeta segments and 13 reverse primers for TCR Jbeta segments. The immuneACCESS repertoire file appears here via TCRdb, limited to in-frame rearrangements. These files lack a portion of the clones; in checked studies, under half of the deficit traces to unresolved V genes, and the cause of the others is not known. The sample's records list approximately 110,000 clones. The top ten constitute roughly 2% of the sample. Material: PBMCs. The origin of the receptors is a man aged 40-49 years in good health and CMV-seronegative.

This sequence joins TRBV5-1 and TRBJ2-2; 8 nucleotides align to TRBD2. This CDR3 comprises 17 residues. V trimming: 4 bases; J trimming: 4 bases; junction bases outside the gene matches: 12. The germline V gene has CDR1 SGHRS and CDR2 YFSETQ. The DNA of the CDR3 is TGCGCCAGCAGCCCCGAGCCGCTAGCGGGCCCCACCGGGGAGCTGTTTTTT. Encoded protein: CASSPEPLAGPTGELFF.

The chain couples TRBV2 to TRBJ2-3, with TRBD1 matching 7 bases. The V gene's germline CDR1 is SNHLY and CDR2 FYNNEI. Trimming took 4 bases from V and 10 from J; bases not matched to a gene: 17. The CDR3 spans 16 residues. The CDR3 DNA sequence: TGTGCCAGCAGTGTCGGTTCGAGGACAGGTGGGAGTCCGCAGTATTTT. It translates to CASSVGSRTGGSPQYF.

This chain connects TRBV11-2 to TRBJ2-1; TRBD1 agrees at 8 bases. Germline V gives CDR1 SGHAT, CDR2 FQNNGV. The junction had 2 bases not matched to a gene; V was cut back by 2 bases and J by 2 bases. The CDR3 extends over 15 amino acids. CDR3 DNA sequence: TGTGCCAGCAGCTTACAACAGGGGGCCTACAATGAGCAGTTCTTC. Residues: CASSLQQGAYNEQFF.

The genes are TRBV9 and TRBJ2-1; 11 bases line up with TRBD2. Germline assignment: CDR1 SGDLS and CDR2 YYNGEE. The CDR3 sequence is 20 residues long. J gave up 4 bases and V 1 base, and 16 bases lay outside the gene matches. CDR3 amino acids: CASSVKGSGLAGGPYNEQFF. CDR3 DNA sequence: TGTGCCAGCAGCGTAAAGGGCTCAGGGTTAGCGGGAGGGCCTTACAATGAGCAGTTCTTC.

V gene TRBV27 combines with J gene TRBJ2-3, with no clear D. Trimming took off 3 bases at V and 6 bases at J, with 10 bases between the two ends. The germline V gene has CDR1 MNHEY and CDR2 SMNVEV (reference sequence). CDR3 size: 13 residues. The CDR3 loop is CASSFSPEDTQYF. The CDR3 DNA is TGTGCCAGCAGTTTCTCCCCCGAGGATACGCAGTATTTT.

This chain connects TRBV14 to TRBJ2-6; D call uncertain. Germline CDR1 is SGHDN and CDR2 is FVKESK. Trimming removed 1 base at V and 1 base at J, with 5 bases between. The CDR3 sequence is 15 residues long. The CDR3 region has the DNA TGTGCCAGCAGCCAAGTCACTTCTGGGGCCAACGTCCTGACTTTC. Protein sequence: CASSQVTSGANVLTF. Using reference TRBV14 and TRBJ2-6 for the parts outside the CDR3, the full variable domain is EAGVTQFPSHSVIEKGQTVTLRCDPISGHDNLYWYRRVMGKEIKFLLHFVKESKQDESGMPNNRFLAERTGGTYSTLKVQPAELEDSGVYFCASSQVTSGANVLTFGAGSRLTVL.

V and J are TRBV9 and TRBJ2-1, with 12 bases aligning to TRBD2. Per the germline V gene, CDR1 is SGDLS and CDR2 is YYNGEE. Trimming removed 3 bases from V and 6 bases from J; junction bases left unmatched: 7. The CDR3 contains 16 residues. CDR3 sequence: CASSGLTSGRSNEQFF. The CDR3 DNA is TGTGCCAGCAGCGGCCTGACTAGCGGGAGATCCAATGAGCAGTTCTTC.

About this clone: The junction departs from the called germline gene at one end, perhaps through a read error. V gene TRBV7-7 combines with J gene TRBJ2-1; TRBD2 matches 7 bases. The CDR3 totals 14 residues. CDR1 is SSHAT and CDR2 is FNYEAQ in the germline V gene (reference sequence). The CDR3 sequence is CASSLEGGINEQFF. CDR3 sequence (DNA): TGTGCTAGCAGCTTAGAGGGAGGGATCAATGAGCAGTTCTTC.

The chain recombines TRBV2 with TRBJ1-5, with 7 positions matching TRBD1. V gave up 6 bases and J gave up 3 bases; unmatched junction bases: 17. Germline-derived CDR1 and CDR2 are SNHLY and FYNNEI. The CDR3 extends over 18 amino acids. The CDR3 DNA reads TGTGCCAGCAGCCACAAACGGACAGGCCCGGAGTACAATCAGCCCCAGCATTTT. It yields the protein CASSHKRTGPEYNQPQHF.

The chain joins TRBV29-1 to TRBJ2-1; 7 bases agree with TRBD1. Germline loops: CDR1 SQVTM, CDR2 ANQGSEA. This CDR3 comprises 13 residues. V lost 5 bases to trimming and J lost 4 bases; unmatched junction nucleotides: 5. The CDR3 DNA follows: TGCAGCGTTATGGGACAGAATTACAATGAGCAGTTCTTC. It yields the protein CSVMGQNYNEQFF.

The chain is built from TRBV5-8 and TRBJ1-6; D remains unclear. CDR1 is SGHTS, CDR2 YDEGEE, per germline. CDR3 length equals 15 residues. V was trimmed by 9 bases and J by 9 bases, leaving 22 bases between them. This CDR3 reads CATIGATPLTSPLHF. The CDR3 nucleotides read TGTGCCACCATAGGAGCCACCCCGCTTACTTCACCCCTCCACTTT.